The rows below give T cell receptor beta chains drawn from one sample of a study of T cell changes during pregnancy in multiple sclerosis. Sequencing was performed with immunoSEQ multiplex PCR; in TCRdb, only in-frame clones are kept and a portion is missing. The sample gives fewer than 110,000 clones, 85% to 95% of which show up once; roughly 0.78% is in the top ten. The sample here was peripheral blood, taken in the third trimester of pregnancy. These receptors were obtained from a female donor in good health, enrolled as a control in a pregnancy study. The CDR3 runs from the conserved cysteine through the conserved F or W. The D gene is left open where the match is weak. Some rows have no size entry. The others give once, few or many, or a class for an expanded clone.

V	size	J	D	CDR3	DNA
TRBV27	once	TRBJ2-5	TRBD1	CASSFSPGRGKETQYF	TGTGCCAGCAGTTTTTCTCCTGGCAGGGGGAAGGAGACCCAGTACTTC
TRBV30	NA	TRBJ1-2	TRBD1	CAWGAGQGAVGGYTF	TGTGCCTGGGGGGCGGGACAGGGGGCTGTTGGTGGCTACACCTTC
TRBV25-1	NA	TRBJ1-2	TRBD1	CASSPQGALLYGYTF	TGTGCCAGCAGTCCACAGGGGGCTTTACTCTATGGCTACACCTTC
TRBV14	NA	TRBJ2-1	TRBD1	CASSLARTGAYNEQFF	TGTGCCAGCAGCCTCGCCCGGACAGGGGCCTACAATGAGCAGTTCTTC
TRBV4-2	NA	TRBJ1-1	NA	CASSQERRGGTEAFF	TGTGCCAGCAGCCAAGAACGCAGGGGTGGAACTGAAGCTTTCTTT
TRBV9	NA	TRBJ2-5	TRBD2	CASSVEGLAGAQETQYF	TGTGCCAGCAGCGTGGAAGGACTAGCGGGTGCACAAGAGACCCAGTACTTC
TRBV5-4	NA	TRBJ1-6	TRBD1	CASSPNSGTENSPLHF	TGTGCCAGCAGCCCAAACTCCGGGACAGAAAATTCACCCCTCCACTTT
TRBV9	NA	TRBJ1-1	TRBD1	CASSPRDRGWTEAFF	TGTGCCAGCAGCCCTCGGGACAGGGGATGGACTGAAGCTTTCTTT
TRBV19	NA	TRBJ1-5	NA	CASRDSGGDWQPQHF	TGTGCCAGTAGGGATTCGGGAGGAGATTGGCAGCCCCAGCATTTT
TRBV6-5	once	TRBJ2-1	NA	CASKGTQSSYNEQFF	TGTGCCAGCAAAGGGACACAGAGCTCCTACAATGAGCAGTTCTTC
TRBV9	NA	TRBJ1-2	TRBD1	CASSAQGQGYYGYTF	TGTGCCAGCAGCGCCCAGGGACAGGGGTATTATGGCTACACCTTC
TRBV5-4	NA	TRBJ1-6	NA	CASSLGNSNSPLHF	TGTGCCAGCAGCTTGGGAAACAGTAATTCACCCCTCCACTTT
TRBV2	NA	TRBJ1-5	NA	CASSVERGNQPQHF	TGTGCCAGCAGTGTTGAGCGGGGTAATCAGCCCCAGCATTTT
TRBV30	NA	TRBJ2-1	NA	CAWRGGNYNEQFF	TGTGCCTGGAGAGGCGGGAACTACAATGAGCAGTTCTTC
TRBV5-5	NA	TRBJ1-2	TRBD1	CASEQTGTGNYGYTF	TGTGCCAGCGAGCAAACCGGGACAGGGAACTATGGCTACACCTTC
TRBV6-5	NA	TRBJ1-5	TRBD1	CASRRQGGNQPQHF	TGTGCCAGCAGACGACAGGGGGGGAATCAGCCCCAGCATTTT
TRBV9	NA	TRBJ2-3	TRBD2	CASSVVGGGGTDTQYF	TGTGCCAGCAGCGTAGTTGGCGGGGGGGGCACAGATACGCAGTATTTT
TRBV6-6	NA	TRBJ1-5	TRBD1	CASSYRQGGQPQHF	TGTGCCAGCAGTTACCGACAGGGAGGTCAGCCCCAGCATTTT
TRBV7-6	NA	TRBJ1-2	NA	CASSLEGHPTNYGYTF	TGTGCCAGCAGCTTAGAGGGACATCCCACAAACTATGGCTACACCTTC
TRBV6-4	few	TRBJ2-3	TRBD2	CASSESGGATDTQYF	TGTGCCAGCAGTGAAAGCGGGGGGGCCACAGATACGCAGTATTTT
TRBV11-2	NA	TRBJ1-3	TRBD1	CASSMDRSSGNTIYF	TGTGCCAGCAGCATGGACAGGAGCTCTGGAAACACCATATATTTT
TRBV5-6	NA	TRBJ1-1	NA	CASSGLNTEAFF	TGTGCCAGCAGCGGGCTGAACACTGAAGCTTTCTTT
TRBV5-1	NA	TRBJ1-3	TRBD1	CASSLDYRDRISGNTIYF	TGCGCCAGCAGCTTGGATTACCGGGACAGGATCTCTGGAAACACCATATATTTT
TRBV7-2	NA	TRBJ2-1	TRBD2	CASSPPGGAYNEQFF	TGTGCCAGCAGCCCCCCCGGGGGGGCCTACAATGAGCAGTTCTTC
TRBV4-3	NA	TRBJ2-7	TRBD2	CASSQDWSGGARYHEQYF	TGCGCCAGCAGCCAAGATTGGAGCGGGGGGGCTAGATACCACGAGCAGTACTTC
TRBV4-3	NA	TRBJ1-2	NA	CASSQDAGLLGGYTF	TGCGCCAGCAGCCAAGATGCGGGGTTGCTCGGTGGCTACACCTTC
TRBV5-1	NA	TRBJ2-5	NA	CARRERGCQETQYF	TGCGCCAGGCGAGAGAGGGGGTGCCAAGAGACCCAGTACTTC
TRBV5-1	NA	TRBJ2-1	NA	CASSLDLGNEQFF	TGCGCCAGCAGCTTGGATCTAGGAAATGAGCAGTTCTTC
TRBV16	NA	TRBJ1-1	TRBD1	CASSRGQGVNEAFF	TGTGCCAGCAGCCGAGGACAGGGGGTGAATGAAGCTTTCTTT
TRBV6-1	NA	TRBJ1-5	NA	CASMRDSNQPQHF	TGTGCCAGCATGAGGGATAGCAATCAGCCCCAGCATTTT
TRBV5-4	NA	TRBJ1-4	TRBD1	CASSVTGINEKLFF	TGTGCCAGCAGCGTGACAGGGATTAATGAAAAACTGTTTTTT
TRBV5-1	NA	TRBJ1-5	TRBD1	CASSLAGGAGQPQHF	TGCGCCAGCAGCTTGGCAGGGGGCGCGGGACAGCCCCAGCATTTT
TRBV15	NA	TRBJ1-2	NA	CATSRDGTEYYGYTF	TGTGCCACCAGCAGAGATGGCACAGAATACTATGGCTACACCTTC
TRBV7-2	NA	TRBJ1-1	NA	CASSFGRDTEAFF	TGTGCCAGCAGCTTCGGGAGAGACACTGAAGCTTTCTTT
TRBV11-1	NA	TRBJ1-4	TRBD1	CASSSGQGTNEKLFF	TGTGCCAGCAGCTCGGGACAGGGAACTAATGAAAAACTGTTTTTT
TRBV27	NA	TRBJ2-3	NA	CASSLSGQSTDTQYF	TGTGCCAGCAGTTTATCCGGACAGAGCACAGATACGCAGTATTTT
TRBV6-5	once	TRBJ1-1	TRBD1	CASSYFGTGDTEAFF	TGTGCCAGCAGTTACTTCGGGACAGGTGACACTGAAGCTTTCTTT
TRBV6-5	NA	TRBJ1-2	TRBD1	CASSRQGDRGYTF	TGTGCCAGCAGTCGTCAGGGGGATAGGGGCTACACCTTC
TRBV15	NA	TRBJ1-2	NA	CATSNSLGYTF	TGTGCCACCAGCAACTCACTAGGCTACACCTTC
TRBV10-3	NA	TRBJ2-1	TRBD1	CAISESNRGNEQFF	TGTGCCATCAGTGAGTCCAACAGGGGGAATGAGCAGTTCTTC
TRBV11-3	NA	TRBJ2-3	TRBD2	CASSPGLGGVRDTQYF	TGTGCCAGCAGCCCAGGACTGGGGGGGGTCCGAGATACGCAGTATTTT
TRBV6-1	NA	TRBJ1-4	TRBD1	CASSEAQGVEEKLFF	TGTGCCAGCAGTGAAGCGCAGGGGGTAGAGGAAAAACTGTTTTTT
TRBV12-5	NA	TRBJ2-7	TRBD1	CASGPPLTGNSYEQYF	TGTGCTAGTGGCCCTCCCCTGACAGGGAACTCCTACGAGCAGTACTTC
TRBV18	NA	TRBJ2-3	NA	CASSPWEQADTDTQYF	TGTGCCAGCTCACCATGGGAACAGGCGGACACAGATACGCAGTATTTT
TRBV5-1	NA	TRBJ1-1	TRBD1	CASSPTGQREAFF	TGCGCCAGCAGCCCCACGGGACAGAGAGAAGCTTTCTTT
TRBV7-9	NA	TRBJ2-3	TRBD2	CASSLVDSGGTDTQYF	TGTGCCAGCAGCTTAGTGGATAGCGGGGGGACAGATACGCAGTATTTT
TRBV7-2	NA	TRBJ1-2	NA	CASSLDGGVLYGYTF	TGTGCCAGCAGCTTAGACGGGGGGGTACTCTATGGCTACACCTTC
TRBV30	NA	TRBJ2-7	TRBD1	CAWSFGQGYYEQYF	TGTGCCTGGAGTTTTGGACAGGGCTACTACGAGCAGTACTTC
TRBV18	NA	TRBJ1-2	TRBD1	CASSPRQGPENYGYTF	TGTGCCAGCTCGCCTAGACAGGGCCCAGAAAATTATGGCTACACCTTC
TRBV7-8	NA	TRBJ2-7	NA	CASQGSGYVTYEQYF	TGTGCCAGCCAGGGATCGGGCTACGTTACCTACGAGCAGTACTTC
TRBV11-3	once	TRBJ2-1	NA	CASSYEGLPGDEQFF	TGTGCCAGCAGTTATGAGGGACTTCCTGGGGATGAGCAGTTCTTC
TRBV5-1	once	TRBJ2-7	NA	CASSLADSFYEQYF	TGCGCCAGCAGCTTGGCCGACAGCTTTTACGAGCAGTACTTC
TRBV19	NA	TRBJ2-2	TRBD1	CASSRQGANTGELFF	TGTGCCAGTAGTCGACAGGGGGCTAACACCGGGGAGCTGTTTTTT
TRBV25-1	NA	TRBJ2-5	NA	CASMGTRPTQYF	TGTGCCAGCATGGGGACACGGCCGACCCAGTACTTC
TRBV18	NA	TRBJ2-7	NA	CASSPGQGGSYEQYF	TGTGCCAGCTCACCAGGGCAGGGGGGAAGCTACGAGCAGTACTTC